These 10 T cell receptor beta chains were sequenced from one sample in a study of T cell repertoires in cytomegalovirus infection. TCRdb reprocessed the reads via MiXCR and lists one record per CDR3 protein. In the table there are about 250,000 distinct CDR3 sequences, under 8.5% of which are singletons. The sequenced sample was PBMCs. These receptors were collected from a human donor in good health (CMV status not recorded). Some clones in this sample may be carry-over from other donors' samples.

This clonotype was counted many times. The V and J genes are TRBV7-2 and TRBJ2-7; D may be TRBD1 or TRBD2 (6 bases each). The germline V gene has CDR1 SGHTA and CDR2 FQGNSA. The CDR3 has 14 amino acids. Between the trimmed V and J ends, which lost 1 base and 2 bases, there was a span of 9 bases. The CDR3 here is CASSLGGATYEQYF. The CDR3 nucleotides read TGTGCCAGCAGCTTAGGGGGGGCGACCTACGAGCAGTACTTC.

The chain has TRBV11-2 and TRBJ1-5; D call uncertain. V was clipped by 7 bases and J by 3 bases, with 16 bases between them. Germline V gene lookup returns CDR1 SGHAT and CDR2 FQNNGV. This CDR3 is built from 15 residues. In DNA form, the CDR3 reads TGTGCCAGCACCCCCTCAGCGGTGGCCAATCAGCCCCAGCATTTT. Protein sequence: CASTPSAVANQPQHF.

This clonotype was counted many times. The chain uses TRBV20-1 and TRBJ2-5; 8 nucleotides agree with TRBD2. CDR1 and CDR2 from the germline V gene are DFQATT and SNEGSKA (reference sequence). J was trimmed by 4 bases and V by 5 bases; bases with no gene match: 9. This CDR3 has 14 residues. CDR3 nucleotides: TGCAGTGCTTCCCGGGGGGGGCGCGGAGAGACCCAGTACTTC. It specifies CSASRGGRGETQYF.

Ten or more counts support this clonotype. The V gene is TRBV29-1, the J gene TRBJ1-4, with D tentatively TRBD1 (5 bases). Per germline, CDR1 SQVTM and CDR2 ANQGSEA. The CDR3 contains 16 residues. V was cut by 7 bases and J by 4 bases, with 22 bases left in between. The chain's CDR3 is CSAGGGESFYNEKLFF. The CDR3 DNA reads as TGCAGCGCCGGGGGGGGGGAATCCTTTTATAATGAAAAACTGTTTTTT. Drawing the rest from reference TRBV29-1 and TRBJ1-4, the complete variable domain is SAVISQKPSRDICQRGTSLTIQCQVDSQVTMMFWYRQQPGQSLTLIATANQGSEATYESGFVIDKFPISRPNLTFSTLTVSNMSPEDSSIYLCSAGGGESFYNEKLFFGSGTQLSVL.

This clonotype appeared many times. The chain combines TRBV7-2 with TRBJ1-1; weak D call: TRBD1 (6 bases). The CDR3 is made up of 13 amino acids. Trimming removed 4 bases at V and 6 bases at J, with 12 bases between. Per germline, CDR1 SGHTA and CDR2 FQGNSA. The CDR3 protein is CASSSRGRAEAFF. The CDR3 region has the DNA TGTGCCAGCAGCTCCAGGGGACGGGCTGAAGCTTTCTTT.

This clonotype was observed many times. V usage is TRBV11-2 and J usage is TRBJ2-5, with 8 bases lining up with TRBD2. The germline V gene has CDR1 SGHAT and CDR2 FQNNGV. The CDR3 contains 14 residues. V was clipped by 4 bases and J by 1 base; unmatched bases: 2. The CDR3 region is CASSSRGVQETQYF. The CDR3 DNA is TGTGCCAGCAGCTCGCGGGGGGTCCAAGAGACCCAGTACTTC.

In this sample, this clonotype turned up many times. The CDR3 reads CAISESGLAGYSPRNEQFF. CDR3 DNA sequence: TGTGCCATCAGTGAGTCAGGACTAGCGGGTTACTCCCCTAGGAATGAGCAGTTCTTC. The J gene is TRBJ2-1, the V gene TRBV10-3; 11 positions agree with TRBD2. Trimming cost V 0 bases and J 7 bases; bases outside gene matches: 14. The CDR3 extends over 19 amino acids. CDR1 is ENHRY, CDR2 SYGVKD, per germline.

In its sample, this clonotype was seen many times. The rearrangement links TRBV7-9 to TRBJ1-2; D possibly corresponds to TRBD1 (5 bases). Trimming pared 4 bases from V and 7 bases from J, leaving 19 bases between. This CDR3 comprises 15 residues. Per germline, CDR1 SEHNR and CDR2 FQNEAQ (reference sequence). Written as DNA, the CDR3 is TGTGCCAGCAGCTCCGGAAGCAGGGTAGGGGCTGGCTACACCTTC. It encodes CASSSGSRVGAGYTF.

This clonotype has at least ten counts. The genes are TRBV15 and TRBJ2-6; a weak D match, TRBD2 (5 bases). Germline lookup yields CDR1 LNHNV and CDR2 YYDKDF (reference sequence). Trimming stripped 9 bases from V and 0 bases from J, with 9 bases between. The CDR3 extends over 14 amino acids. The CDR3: CATSRGSGANVLTF. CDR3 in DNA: TGTGCCACTAGCCGGGGCTCTGGGGCCAACGTCCTGACTTTC.

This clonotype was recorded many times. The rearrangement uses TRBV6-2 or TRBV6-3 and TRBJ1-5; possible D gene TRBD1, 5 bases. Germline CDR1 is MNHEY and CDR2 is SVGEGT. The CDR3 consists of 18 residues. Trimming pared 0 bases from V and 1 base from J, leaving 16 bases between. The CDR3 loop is CASSYSMSGKRSNQPQHF. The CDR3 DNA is TGTGCCAGCAGTTACTCGATGTCAGGGAAGAGGAGCAATCAGCCCCAGCATTTT.